The entry below gives a single T cell receptor (beta chain) sequence along with its context. Its cognate antigen has yet to be identified. No base quality information exists; no much larger clone differs at one position. Collaborating institutions collected whole blood in K2EDTA tubes following their own protocols. Collaborator samples were shipped for TCRbeta analysis as frozen whole blood, isolated PBMCs, or DNA extracted from either sample type. These data belong to a study of blood T cell repertoires in COVID-19 (dated by TCRdb to about 2020). A note on the overall study: Samples from collaborators originated in the United States, Italy and Spain and spanned both the acute and convalescent phases of COVID-19. The prospective study material was composed of cDNA or gDNA derived from T cells, B-cell-depleted T cells, or PBMCs. The dataset comprised deeply sampled blood TCRbeta repertoires from subjects exposed to, actively infected with, or recovered from COVID-19. The repertoires were released in a freely available public database meant as a resource for research on the immune response to SARS-CoV-2. Samples came from the ongoing ImmuneRACE study (first 160 participants) plus 1,254 subjects from 6 global collaborators. The sample metadata nearly always contained a de-identified subject ID, COVID-19 status, age in years and sex. HLA class I and class II types, where available, came from metadata supplied by the sample provider rather than from assay-based typing.

Results the study describes overall, beyond this receptor: The quantity of clinical and demographic metadata differed by source and by participant and was supplied without curation.

The CDR3 contains 13 residues, cysteine and phenylalanine counted. Only the CDR3 region is kept as DNA, spanning 39 bases read in frame from base 1. CDR1 and CDR2 are read off the germline V gene as SGHTA and FQGTGA. Relative to germline, V is 5 bases shorter and J is 1 base shorter, with 8 bases between their ends. TCRbeta CDR3 regions were amplified from genomic DNA using the immunoSEQ Assay, a bias-controlled multiplex PCR. In the source study's methods: Nucleated cell counts per sample were estimated from amplification of reference gene primers within the assay. To quantify the absolute abundance of each unique TCRbeta CDR3 rearrangement, sequence reads were collapsed and filtered. Productive Simpson clonality was computed per sample as the square root of Simpson's diversity index over productive rearrangements. What TCRdb holds here is the immuneACCESS table cut down to in-frame rearrangements. Part of the clones is not present; checked against another copy, under half of the missing clones reflect an unresolved V gene, and the others are unexplained. V, J and clone size derive from that table, while D and trimming were established from the DNA sequence. The sample table shows roughly 70,000 clones, and 70% to 90% are seen once. The ten largest clones represent more than 6.5% of the sample.

This TCR was sampled from a woman older than 75 with active COVID-19. Sequenced: peripheral blood. The chain employs TRBV7-3 and TRBJ2-5; the D gene cannot be named for sure. The nucleotide sequence is TGTGCCAGCAGCCCCGCTAGCCAAGAGACCCAGTACTTC. The translation is CASSPASQETQYF.